The 3 T cell receptor beta chains listed next were all sequenced from one sample in a study of response to subunit inactivated influenza vaccine. TCRdb redid the calling of the RT-PCR reads with MiXCR, one entry per CDR3 protein. The repertoire holds over 450,000 distinct CDR3 sequences, with roughly 13% as singletons. The source was PBMCs from blood, collected about 40 days after vaccination. The receptors stem from a man aged 45 to 65 who received an inactivated influenza vaccine.

This clonotype appeared a few times. J is TRBJ2-5 and V is TRBV5-1; possibly TRBD1 for D (6 bases). The CDR3 spans 14 residues. Trimming removed 5 bases from V and 0 bases from J, with 11 bases in between. Per germline, CDR1 SGHRS and CDR2 YFSETQ. DNA for the CDR3: TGCGCCAGCAGGACAGGAGGATACCAAGAGACCCAGTACTTC. Protein sequence: CASRTGGYQETQYF.

V usage is TRBV12-3 or TRBV12-4 and J usage is TRBJ1-1; D ambiguous. V shed 8 bases and J shed 8 bases, with 9 bases lying between them. CDR3 length: 10 residues. CDR3 sequence: CASDGAEAFF. In DNA, the CDR3 is TGTGCCAGCGACGGCGCGGAAGCTTTCTTT.

V and J are TRBV4-1 and TRBJ2-7; possibly TRBD1 for D (6 bases). The CDR3 totals 14 residues. Trimming pared 0 bases from V and 5 bases from J, leaving 11 bases between. CDR1 and CDR2 from the germline V gene are MGHRA and YSYEKL. CDR3 region: CASSQDRGMDEQYF. The CDR3, as DNA: TGCGCCAGCAGCCAAGACAGGGGCATGGACGAGCAGTACTTC.